The 18 T cell receptor beta chains below were found in one sample sequenced in a study of shared clonotypes between healthy human individuals. Measured with immunoSEQ multiplex PCR; TCRdb has only the in-frame clones, and not every one. The sample lists roughly 2.1 million clones, just over 90% occurring once. Terminally differentiated effector memory CD45RA+ cells were left out of the naive CD8 fraction, which was CD45RO-negative and positively selected for CCR7. Sequences were obtained from naive CD8+ T cells from PBMCs. The receptors were gathered from a man between 18 and 29 years old in good health. Some clones in this sample may be carry-over from other donors' samples.

The chain combines TRBV11-2 with TRBJ2-5, with TRBD1 matching over 8 bases. J gave up 5 bases and V 4 bases, and 9 bases lay outside the gene matches. CDR3 length: 15 residues. Germline CDR1 SGHAT, CDR2 FQNNGV. As DNA, the CDR3 is TGTGCCAGCAGCTCCCGGACAGGGTCCGGGGAGACCCAGTACTTC. This sequence encodes CASSSRTGSGETQYF.

The genes are TRBV27 and TRBJ2-7; TRBD1 agrees at 10 bases. Germline V CDR1 and CDR2: MNHEY, SMNVEV (reference sequence). The V segment lost 10 bases and the J segment 2 bases; nucleotides outside the gene matches: 8. The CDR3 loop spans 14 amino acids. Written as DNA, the CDR3 is TGTGCCACCGCCGCCGGGACAGGGGCCTACGAGCAGTACTTC. It encodes CATAAGTGAYEQYF.

The chain is built from TRBV9 and TRBJ1-1, with D unresolved. CDR3 length: 16 residues. Trimming removed 4 bases at V and 0 bases at J, with 16 bases between. CDR1 and CDR2 from the germline V gene are SGDLS and YYNGEE. CDR3 sequence reads: CASSLIALNLNTEAFF. The CDR3 bases are TGTGCCAGCAGCCTTATAGCCCTTAACTTGAACACTGAAGCTTTCTTT.

This clone was recorded a few times. This chain connects TRBV27 to TRBJ1-4; TRBD1 is a possible D gene (5 bases). CDR1 is MNHEY and CDR2 is SMNVEV in the germline V gene (reference sequence). V was trimmed by 2 bases and J by 7 bases, leaving 8 bases between them. The CDR3 extends over 13 amino acids. DNA for the CDR3: TGTGCCAGCAGTTTAAACGGGGGTGAAAAACTGTTTTTT. This translates into CASSLNGGEKLFF.

The chain carries TRBV27 and TRBJ1-1; D might be TRBD1 (5 bases). This CDR3 has 14 residues. Trimming took off 5 bases at V and 1 base at J, with 11 bases between the two ends. From germline, CDR1 is MNHEY and CDR2 SMNVEV (reference sequence). CDR3 residues: CASSILDTNTEAFF. The CDR3 bases are TGTGCCAGCAGTATCCTGGACACGAACACTGAAGCTTTCTTT.

The chain carries TRBV19 and TRBJ2-7; 11 bases line up with TRBD2. J lost 6 bases, V lost 5 bases, and 9 bases had no gene match. CDR3 size: 15 residues. Germline assignment: CDR1 LNHDA and CDR2 SQIVND (reference sequence). Here the CDR3 reads CASSLGLAGMVEQYF. CDR3 in DNA: TGTGCCAGTAGTCTCGGACTAGCGGGTATGGTCGAGCAGTACTTC.

The J gene is TRBJ1-1, the V gene TRBV11-2; D is undetermined. The CDR3 is 19 residues long. Trimming pared 2 bases from V and 7 bases from J, leaving 29 bases between. Germline lookup yields CDR1 SGHAT and CDR2 FQNNGV. The CDR3 loop is CASSLNDLGSWGNIGEAFF. The CDR3 nucleotides read TGTGCCAGCAGCTTAAACGATTTGGGGTCTTGGGGTAATATCGGTGAAGCTTTCTTT.

The chain links TRBV19 to TRBJ1-2, with D uncertain. Germline-derived CDR1 and CDR2 are LNHDA and SQIVND (reference sequence). The CDR3 runs to 16 residues. V lost 4 bases and J 4 bases, leaving 19 bases between the germline ends. This chain's CDR3 is CASSSGGHPTGYGYTF. The CDR3 coding sequence is TGTGCCAGTAGTAGTGGCGGGCACCCGACCGGCTATGGCTACACCTTC.

The chain joins TRBV28 to TRBJ2-1; D not certain. Between the trimmed V and J ends, which lost 6 bases and 6 bases, there was a span of 15 bases. CDR1 is MDHEN and CDR2 is SYDVKM in the germline V gene. This CDR3 is built from 14 residues. CDR3 amino acids: CASSPTARANEQFF. The CDR3 DNA sequence: TGTGCCAGCAGCCCCACCGCTAGGGCCAATGAGCAGTTCTTC.

The chain joins TRBV28 to TRBJ2-3, with D perhaps TRBD1 (6 bases). The V and J ends lost 5 bases and 2 bases respectively, with 11 bases between them. This CDR3 spans 14 amino acids. Germline V gives CDR1 MDHEN, CDR2 SYDVKM. The CDR3 protein is CASSRGQNTDTQYF. Written as DNA, the CDR3 is TGTGCCAGCAGTCGTGGACAGAACACAGATACGCAGTATTTT.

This sequence joins TRBV6-1 and TRBJ2-3, with no clear D. The CDR3 runs 11 residues. V lost 8 bases, J lost 1 base, and 4 bases lay in between. The germline CDR1 and CDR2 sequences are MNHNS and SASEGT. Here the CDR3 DNA reads TGTGCCAGCTTTCGCACAGATACGCAGTATTTT. This gives the protein CASFRTDTQYF.

This clone appeared a single time. The gene calls are TRBV7-6 and TRBJ2-7; D not certain. Germline assignment: CDR1 SGHVS and CDR2 FNYEAQ. The V end was cut by 5 bases, the J end by 4 bases, with 18 bases between. This CDR3 region has 15 residues. The CDR3, as DNA: TGTGCCAGCAGCCCCCAGCAGTCGAACCGTTACGAGCAGTACTTC. Translation gives CASSPQQSNRYEQYF.

A word on this clone: Additional DNA sequences in this sample encode the identical CDR3. This chain links TRBV7-3 with TRBJ2-3; D remains ambiguous. The CDR3 totals 11 residues. CDR1 is SGHTA and CDR2 is FQGTGA in the germline V gene. V lost 3 bases and J 6 bases, leaving 4 bases between the germline ends. The CDR3 here is CASSFGDTQYF. CDR3 in DNA: TGTGCCAGCAGCTTCGGGGATACGCAGTATTTT.

The CDR3 loop reads CASSPRENTEAFF. The CDR3 DNA is TGTGCCAGCAGCCCTAGGGAGAACACTGAAGCTTTCTTT. This rearrangement joins TRBV2 to TRBJ1-1; no firm D call. CDR1 and CDR2 (germline): SNHLY, FYNNEI. Trimming shortened V by 6 bases and J by 1 base, and 9 bases separated the two germline ends. CDR3 length equals 13 residues.

V gene TRBV4-1 combines with J gene TRBJ2-5; 8 bases are a match to TRBD2. CDR1 is MGHRA and CDR2 is YSYEKL in the germline V gene. The J segment lost 0 bases and the V segment lost 4 bases, leaving 4 bases of the junction unmatched. The CDR3 has 15 residues. The CDR3 spells CASSPKAGDQETQYF. The CDR3 DNA reads as TGCGCCAGCAGCCCGAAAGCGGGAGACCAAGAGACCCAGTACTTC.

The genes are TRBV7-9 and TRBJ2-7, with TRBD2 matching 10 bases. The V gene end was trimmed by 1 base and the J gene end by 3 bases; junction bases not matched to a gene: 3. The CDR3 has 15 amino acids. The germline CDR1 and CDR2 sequences are SEHNR and FQNEAQ (reference sequence). CDR3 region: CASSLETSGFYEQYF. The CDR3 nucleotides read TGTGCCAGCAGCTTAGAGACTAGCGGGTTCTACGAGCAGTACTTC.

J is TRBJ2-7 and V is TRBV2; TRBD2 aligns across 10 bases. CDR3 size: 15 residues. Per germline, CDR1 SNHLY and CDR2 FYNNEI. The trim removed 1 base at V and 6 bases at J, leaving 6 bases unmatched. CDR3 bases: TGTGCCAGCAGTGAAGGGGCACTAGCGGGATTCGAGCAGTACTTC. Its translation: CASSEGALAGFEQYF.

The chain links TRBV28 to TRBJ1-2; TRBD1 might be the D (5 bases). V was trimmed by 7 bases and J by 7 bases, leaving 16 bases between them. The CDR3 runs 13 residues. In germline, CDR1 is MDHEN, CDR2 SYDVKM. This CDR3 is CASISPGQGGYTF. CDR3 bases: TGTGCCAGCATCTCCCCGGGTCAGGGTGGCTACACCTTC.